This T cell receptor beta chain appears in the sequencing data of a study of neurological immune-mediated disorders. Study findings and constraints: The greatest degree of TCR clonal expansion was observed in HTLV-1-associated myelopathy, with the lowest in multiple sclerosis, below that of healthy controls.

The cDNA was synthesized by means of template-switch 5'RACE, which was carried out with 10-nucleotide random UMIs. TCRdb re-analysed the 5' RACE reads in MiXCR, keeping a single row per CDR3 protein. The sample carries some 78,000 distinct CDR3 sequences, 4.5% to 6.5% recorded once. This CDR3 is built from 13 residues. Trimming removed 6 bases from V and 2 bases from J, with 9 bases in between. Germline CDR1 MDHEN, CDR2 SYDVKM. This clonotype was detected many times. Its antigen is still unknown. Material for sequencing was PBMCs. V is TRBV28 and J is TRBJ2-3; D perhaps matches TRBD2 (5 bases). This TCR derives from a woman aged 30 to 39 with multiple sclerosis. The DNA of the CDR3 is TGTGCCAGCAGGCCGACTAACACAGATACGCAGTATTTT. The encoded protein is CASRPTNTDTQYF.